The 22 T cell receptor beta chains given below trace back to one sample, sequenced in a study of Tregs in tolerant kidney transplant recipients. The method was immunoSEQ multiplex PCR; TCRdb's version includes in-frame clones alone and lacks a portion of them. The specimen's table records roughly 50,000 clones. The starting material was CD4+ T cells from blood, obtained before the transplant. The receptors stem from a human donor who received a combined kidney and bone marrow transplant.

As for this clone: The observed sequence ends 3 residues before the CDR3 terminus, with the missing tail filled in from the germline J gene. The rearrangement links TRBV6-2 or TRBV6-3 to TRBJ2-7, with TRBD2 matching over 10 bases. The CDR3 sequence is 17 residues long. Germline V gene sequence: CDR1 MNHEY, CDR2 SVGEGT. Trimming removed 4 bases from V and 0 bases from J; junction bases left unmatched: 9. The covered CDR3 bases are TGTGCCAGCAGTTTCTCTACTAGCGGGATGTACTCCTACGAG. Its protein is CASSFSTSGMYSYE. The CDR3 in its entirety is CASSFSTSGMYSYEQYF.

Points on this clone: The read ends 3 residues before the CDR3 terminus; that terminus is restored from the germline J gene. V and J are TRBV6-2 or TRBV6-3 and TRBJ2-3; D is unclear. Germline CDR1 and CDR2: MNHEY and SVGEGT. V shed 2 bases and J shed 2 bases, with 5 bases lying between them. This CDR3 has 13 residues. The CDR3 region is CASSYPYTDTQYF. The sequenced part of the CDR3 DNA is TGTGCCAGCAGTTACCCCTACACAGATACG.

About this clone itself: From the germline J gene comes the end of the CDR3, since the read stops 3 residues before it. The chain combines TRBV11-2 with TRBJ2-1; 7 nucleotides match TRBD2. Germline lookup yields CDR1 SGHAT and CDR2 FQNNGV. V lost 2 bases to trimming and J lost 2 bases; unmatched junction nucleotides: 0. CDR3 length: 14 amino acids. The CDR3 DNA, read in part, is TGTGCCAGCAGCTTAAGCGGGGCCTACAATGAG. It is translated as CASSLSGAYNE. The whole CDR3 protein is CASSLSGAYNEQFF.

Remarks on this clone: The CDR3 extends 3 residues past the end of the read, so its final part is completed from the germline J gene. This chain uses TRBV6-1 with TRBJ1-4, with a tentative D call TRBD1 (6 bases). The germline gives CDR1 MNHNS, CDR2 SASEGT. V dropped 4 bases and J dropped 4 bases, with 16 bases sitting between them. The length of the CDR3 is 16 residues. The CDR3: CASSATSGGLNEKLFF. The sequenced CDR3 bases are TGTGCCAGCAGTGCAACCTCGGGGGGCCTTAATGAAAAA.

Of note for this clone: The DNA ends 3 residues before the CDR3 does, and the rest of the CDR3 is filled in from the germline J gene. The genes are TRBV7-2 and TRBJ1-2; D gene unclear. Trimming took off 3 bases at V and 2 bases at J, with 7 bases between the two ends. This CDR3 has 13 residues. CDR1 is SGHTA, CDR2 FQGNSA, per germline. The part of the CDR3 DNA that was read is TGTGCCAGCAGCTTTTCCTCGAACTATGGC. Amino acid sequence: CASSFSSNYG. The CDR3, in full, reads CASSFSSNYGYTF.

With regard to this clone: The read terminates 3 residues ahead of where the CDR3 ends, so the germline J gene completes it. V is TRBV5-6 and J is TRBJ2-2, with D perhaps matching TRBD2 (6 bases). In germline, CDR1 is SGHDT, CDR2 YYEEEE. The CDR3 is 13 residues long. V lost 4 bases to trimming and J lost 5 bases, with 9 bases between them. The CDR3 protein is CASSPGGTGELFF. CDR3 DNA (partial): TGTGCCAGCAGCCCTGGGGGGACCGGGGAG.

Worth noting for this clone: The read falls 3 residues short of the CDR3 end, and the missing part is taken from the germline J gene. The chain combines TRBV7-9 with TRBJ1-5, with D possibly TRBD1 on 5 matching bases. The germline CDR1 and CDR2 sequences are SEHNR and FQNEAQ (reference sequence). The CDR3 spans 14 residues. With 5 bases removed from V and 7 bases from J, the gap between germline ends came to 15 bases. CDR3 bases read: TGTGCCAGCAGCCCCTGGGGGGGAGGCCAGCCC. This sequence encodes CASSPWGGGQP. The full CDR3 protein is CASSPWGGGQPQHF.

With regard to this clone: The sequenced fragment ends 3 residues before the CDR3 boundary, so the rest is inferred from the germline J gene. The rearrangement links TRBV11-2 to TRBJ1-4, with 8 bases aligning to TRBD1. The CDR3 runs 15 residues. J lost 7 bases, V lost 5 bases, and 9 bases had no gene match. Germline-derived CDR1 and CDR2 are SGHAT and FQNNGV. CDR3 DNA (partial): TGTGCCAGCAGCCCCCGGACAGGGCGCGGTGAAAAA. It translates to CASSPRTGRGEK. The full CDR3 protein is CASSPRTGRGEKLFF.

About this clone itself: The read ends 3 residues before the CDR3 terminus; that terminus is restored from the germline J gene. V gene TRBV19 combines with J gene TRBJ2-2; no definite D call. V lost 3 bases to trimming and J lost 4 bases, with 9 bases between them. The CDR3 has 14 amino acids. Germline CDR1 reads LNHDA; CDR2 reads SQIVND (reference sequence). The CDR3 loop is CASSIELPTGELFF. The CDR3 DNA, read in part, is TGTGCCAGTAGTATCGAACTACCCACCGGGGAG. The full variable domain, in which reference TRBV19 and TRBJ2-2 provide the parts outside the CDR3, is DGGITQSPKYLFRKEGQNVTLSCEQNLNHDAMYWYRQDPGQGLRLIYYSQIVNDFQKGDIAEGYSVSREKKESFPLTVTSAQKNPTAFYLCASSIELPTGELFFGEGSRLTVL.

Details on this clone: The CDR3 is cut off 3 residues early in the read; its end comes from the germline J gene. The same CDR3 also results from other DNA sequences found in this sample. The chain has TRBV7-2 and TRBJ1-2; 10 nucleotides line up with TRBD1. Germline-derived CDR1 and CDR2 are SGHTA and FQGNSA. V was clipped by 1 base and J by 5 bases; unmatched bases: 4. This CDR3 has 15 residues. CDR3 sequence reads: CASSLGPGQGYGYTF. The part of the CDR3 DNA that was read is TGTGCCAGCAGCTTAGGTCCGGGACAGGGGTATGGC.

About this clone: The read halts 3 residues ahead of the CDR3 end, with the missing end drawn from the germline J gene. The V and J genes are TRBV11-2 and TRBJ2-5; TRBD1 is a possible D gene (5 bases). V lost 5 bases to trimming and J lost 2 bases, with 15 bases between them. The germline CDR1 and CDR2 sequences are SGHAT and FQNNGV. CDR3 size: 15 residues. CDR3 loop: CASSQAFKGQETQYF. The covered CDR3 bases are TGTGCCAGCAGCCAAGCATTCAAGGGGCAAGAGACC.

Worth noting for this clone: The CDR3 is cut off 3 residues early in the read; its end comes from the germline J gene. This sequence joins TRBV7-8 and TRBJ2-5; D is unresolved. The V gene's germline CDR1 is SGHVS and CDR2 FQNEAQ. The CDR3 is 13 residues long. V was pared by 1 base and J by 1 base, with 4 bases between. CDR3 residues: CASSLVVQETQYF. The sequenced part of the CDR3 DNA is TGTGCCAGCAGCTTAGTCGTCCAAGAGACC.

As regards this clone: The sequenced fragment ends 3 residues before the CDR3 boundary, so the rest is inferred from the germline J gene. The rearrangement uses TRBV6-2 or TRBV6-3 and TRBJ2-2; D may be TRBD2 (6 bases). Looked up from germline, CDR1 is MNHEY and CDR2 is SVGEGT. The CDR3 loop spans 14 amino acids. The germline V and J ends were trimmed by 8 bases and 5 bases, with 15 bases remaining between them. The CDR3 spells CASLGPGRTGELFF. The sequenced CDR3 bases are TGTGCCAGCCTCGGGCCGGGGAGGACCGGGGAG.

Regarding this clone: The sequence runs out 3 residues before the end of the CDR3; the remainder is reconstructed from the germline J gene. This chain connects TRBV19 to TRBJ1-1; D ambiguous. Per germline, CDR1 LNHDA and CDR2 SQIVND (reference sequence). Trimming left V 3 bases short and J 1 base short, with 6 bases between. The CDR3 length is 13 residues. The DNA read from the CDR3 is TGTGCCAGTAGTATCTCGGGGAACACTGAA. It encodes CASSISGNTE. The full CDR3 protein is CASSISGNTEAFF.

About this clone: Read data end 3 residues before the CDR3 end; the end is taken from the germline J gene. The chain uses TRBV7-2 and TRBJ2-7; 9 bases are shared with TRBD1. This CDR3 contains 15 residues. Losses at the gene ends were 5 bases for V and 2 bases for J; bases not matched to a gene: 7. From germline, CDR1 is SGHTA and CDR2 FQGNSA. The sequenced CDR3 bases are TGTGCCAGCAGCCACCTTGGACAGGGGACCTACGAG. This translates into CASSHLGQGTYE. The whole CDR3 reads CASSHLGQGTYEQYF.

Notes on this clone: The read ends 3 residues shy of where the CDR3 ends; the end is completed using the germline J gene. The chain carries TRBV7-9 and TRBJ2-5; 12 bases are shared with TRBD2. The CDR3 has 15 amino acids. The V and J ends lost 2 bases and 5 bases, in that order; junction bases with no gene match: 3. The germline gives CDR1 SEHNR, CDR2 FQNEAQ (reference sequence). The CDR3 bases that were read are TGTGCCAGCAGCTTAAGTCTAGCGGGAGGGGAGACC. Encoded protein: CASSLSLAGGET. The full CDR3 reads CASSLSLAGGETQYF.

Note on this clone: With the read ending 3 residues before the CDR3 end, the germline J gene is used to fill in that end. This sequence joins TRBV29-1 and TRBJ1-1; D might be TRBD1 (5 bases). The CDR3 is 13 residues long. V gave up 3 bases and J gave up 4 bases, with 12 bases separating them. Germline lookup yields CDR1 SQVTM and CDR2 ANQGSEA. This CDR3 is CSVEKGQGTEAFF. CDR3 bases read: TGCAGCGTTGAGAAGGGGCAGGGCACTGAA.

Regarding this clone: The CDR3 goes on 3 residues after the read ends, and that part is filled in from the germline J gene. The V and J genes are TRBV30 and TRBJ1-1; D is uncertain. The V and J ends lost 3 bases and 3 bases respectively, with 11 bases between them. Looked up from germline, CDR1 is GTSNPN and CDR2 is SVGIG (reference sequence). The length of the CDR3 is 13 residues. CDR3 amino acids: CAWRDSRDTEAFF. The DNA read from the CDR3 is TGTGCCTGGAGGGACTCAAGGGACACTGAA.

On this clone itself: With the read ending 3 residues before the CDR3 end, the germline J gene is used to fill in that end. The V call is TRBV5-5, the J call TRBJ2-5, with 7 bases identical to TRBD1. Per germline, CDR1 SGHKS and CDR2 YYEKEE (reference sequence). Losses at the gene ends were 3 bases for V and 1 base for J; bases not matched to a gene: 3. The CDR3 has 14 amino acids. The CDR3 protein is CASSYRDSQETQYF. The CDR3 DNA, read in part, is TGTGCCAGCAGCTACCGGGACAGCCAAGAGACC.

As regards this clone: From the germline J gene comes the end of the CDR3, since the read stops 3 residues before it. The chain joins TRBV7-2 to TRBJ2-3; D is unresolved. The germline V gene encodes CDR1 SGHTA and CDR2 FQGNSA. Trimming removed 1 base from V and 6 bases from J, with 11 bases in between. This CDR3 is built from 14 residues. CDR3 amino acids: CASSLELSRDTQYF. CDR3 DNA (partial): TGTGCCAGCAGCTTAGAACTCTCTAGGGATACG.

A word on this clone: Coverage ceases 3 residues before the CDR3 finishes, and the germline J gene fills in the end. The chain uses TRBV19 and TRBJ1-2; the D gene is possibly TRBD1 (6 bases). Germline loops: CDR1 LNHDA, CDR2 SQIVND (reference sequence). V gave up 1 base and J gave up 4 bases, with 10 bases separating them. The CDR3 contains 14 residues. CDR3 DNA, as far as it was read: TGTGCCAGTAGTATAGCCACAGGGACCTATGGC. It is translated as CASSIATGTYG. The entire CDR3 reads CASSIATGTYGYTF.

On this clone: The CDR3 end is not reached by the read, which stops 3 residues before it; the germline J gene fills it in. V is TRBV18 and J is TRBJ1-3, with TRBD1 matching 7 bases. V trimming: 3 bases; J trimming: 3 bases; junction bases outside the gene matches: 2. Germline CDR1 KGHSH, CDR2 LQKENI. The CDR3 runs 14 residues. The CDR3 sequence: CASSPRDSGNTIYF. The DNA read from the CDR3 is TGTGCCAGCTCACCTCGGGACAGTGGAAACACC.